A selection of T cell receptor beta chains follows, all from one sample in a study of blood T cell repertoires in COVID-19. The repertoire was sequenced with immunoSEQ multiplex PCR; TCRdb's copy has only in-frame clones and lacks some. Here the sample spans roughly 99,000 clones, more than 70% being singletons. The sequenced sample consisted of peripheral blood. Receptors were obtained from a man between 65 and 85 years old with acute or convalescent COVID-19. Both conserved end residues are part of each CDR3. D genes are given only for firm matches. Size is stated for part of the rows, as once, few or many counts, or as a class when the clone is expanded.

>TRBJ2-1|TRBD2|.|TRBV5-1
TGCGCCAGCAGCTTGGATGGCGGGGGGTACAATGAGCAGTTCTTC
CASSLDGGGYNEQFF
>TRBJ2-2|TRBD1|.|TRBV7-7
TGTGCTAGCAGCTTGGACAGGGACCACACCGGGGAGCTGTTTTTT
CASSLDRDHTGELFF
>TRBJ1-1|.|.|TRBV7-6
TGTGCCAGCAGCTTAGACACCGGGACATCCTGGAGGAACACTGAAGCTTTCTTT
CASSLDTGTSWRNTEAFF
>TRBJ2-2|TRBD2|.|TRBV15
TGTGCCACCAGCAGAGAACTAGCGAGCACCGGGGAGCTGTTTTTT
CATSRELASTGELFF
>TRBJ1-2|.|.|TRBV19
TGTGCCAGTAGTATTTCCCGACCAGGGGCGTCCCATGGCTACACCTTC
CASSISRPGASHGYTF
>TRBJ1-2|.|.|TRBV7-2
TGTGCCAGCAGATTTGCCAGGGGCGCTTTAGATGGCTACACCTTC
CASRFARGALDGYTF
>TRBJ1-1|TRBD1|few|TRBV28
TGTGCCAGCAGTTTGGCGACAGGGGGCGAAGTTGGCACTGAAGCTTTCTTT
CASSLATGGEVGTEAFF
>TRBJ1-1|.|.|TRBV28
TGTGCCAGCAGTCCCATAACAGCTAACACTGAAGCTTTCTTT
CASSPITANTEAFF
>TRBJ2-5|TRBD1|.|TRBV27
TGTGCCAGCACCTTAAACAGGGGGCTTGGGACCCAGTACTTC
CASTLNRGLGTQYF
>TRBJ2-3|.|.|TRBV19
TGTGCCAGTAGTATGGGGGCGCTTGGGGCAGATACGCAGTATTTT
CASSMGALGADTQYF
>TRBJ2-1|TRBD2|few|TRBV7-9
TGTGCCAGCAGTAGTAGCGGGGGGCCCAGCAATGAGCAGTTCTTC
CASSSSGGPSNEQFF
>TRBJ1-5|.|few|TRBV7-9
TGTGCCAGCAGCTTACAAGAGCAGCCCCAGCATTTT
CASSLQEQPQHF
>TRBJ1-2|.|.|TRBV19
TGTGCCAGTACCATGCCCGGGGATCGCCGGGGCTACACCTTC
CASTMPGDRRGYTF
>TRBJ2-1|TRBD1|.|TRBV29-1
TGCAGCGTCGGAGGGGGGACAGGGGGCGTCCACAATGAGCAGTTCTTC
CSVGGGTGGVHNEQFF
>TRBJ1-5|.|.|TRBV6-1
TGTGCCAGCAGTGAACCCCCCCGGCGGGGGCTTCAGCCCCAGCATTTT
CASSEPPRRGLQPQHF
>TRBJ2-7|.|.|TRBV10-3
TGTGCCATCAGACCTAACAGGGACCCCTACGAGCAGTACTTC
CAIRPNRDPYEQYF
>TRBJ2-2|TRBD1|once|TRBV10-3
TGTGCCATCAGCGGACAGGGTGACACCGGGGAGCTGTTTTTT
CAISGQGDTGELFF
>TRBJ1-6|.|.|TRBV10-3
TGTGCCATCAGGACAGGAGGCATGAATTCACCCCTCCACTTT
CAIRTGGMNSPLHF
>TRBJ2-3|TRBD2|.|TRBV5-6
TGTGCCAGCAGCTTGGCCGGGCTAGCGGGGGACAGAGGGACGCAGTATTTT
CASSLAGLAGDRGTQYF
>TRBJ1-4|TRBD1|.|TRBV5-6
TGTGCCAGCAGCCGGGACAGACTAGGTGAAAAACTGTTTTTT
CASSRDRLGEKLFF
>TRBJ1-6|TRBD1|once|TRBV3-1/TRBV3-2
TGTGCCAGCAGCCCCAGGGACAGGACGGAGCTAGGGTCACCCCTCCACTTT
CASSPRDRTELGSPLHF
>TRBJ2-2|.|few|TRBV20-1
TGCAGTGCTGGGAGAACCGGGGAGCTGTTTTTT
CSAGRTGELFF
>TRBJ1-2|TRBD1|.|TRBV18
TGTGCCAGCTCACCCAGGACAGGGACCGCTTGGGGCTACACCTTC
CASSPRTGTAWGYTF
>TRBJ2-7|.|.|TRBV7-8
TGTGCCAGCAGCTTAGTAAGGGGGGGCTCCTACGAGCAGTACTTC
CASSLVRGGSYEQYF
>TRBJ1-6|.|.|TRBV6-5
TGTGCCAGCAGTTACTCGATTTTGCGCTCTTCACCCCTCCACTTT
CASSYSILRSSPLHF
>TRBJ1-2|TRBD1|.|TRBV27
TGTGCCAGCAGTTCGACAGGGGACTATGGCTACACCTTC
CASSSTGDYGYTF
>TRBJ1-1|.|.|TRBV15
TGTGCCACCAGCAGGGAGGAGGAGAACACTGAAGCTTTCTTT
CATSREEENTEAFF
>TRBJ1-1|TRBD1|.|TRBV6-5
TGTGCCAGCAGTTACATTATACACAGGGGCGTCGGTGAAGCTTTCTTT
CASSYIIHRGVGEAFF
>TRBJ1-5|.|.|TRBV13
TGTGCCAGCAGCTTCGGGGGGCGGGGGGCAGGTCAGCCCCAGCATTTT
CASSFGGRGAGQPQHF
>TRBJ1-5|.|.|TRBV19
TGTGCCAGTAGTGGGTGGGGGGATAGCAATCAGCCCCAGCATTTT
CASSGWGDSNQPQHF
>TRBJ2-5|TRBD2|.|TRBV7-3
TGTGCCAGCAGCCCCGAAGGACTAGCGAGCCAAGAGACCCAGTACTTC
CASSPEGLASQETQYF
>TRBJ2-7|.|.|TRBV5-1
TGCGCCAGCAGCTTGGAAGCTCTTTCCTACGAGCAGTACTTC
CASSLEALSYEQYF
>TRBJ2-7|TRBD1|.|TRBV29-1
TGCAGCGTCCCAAAAGGGACAGTGGATAGAGAGCAGTACTTC
CSVPKGTVDREQYF
>TRBJ1-4|.|.|TRBV19
TGTGCCAGTAGTATAAGGGCGACCACAAGGGGAGAAAAACTGTTTTTT
CASSIRATTRGEKLFF
>TRBJ2-3|.|.|TRBV7-9
TGTGCCAGCGGGGGGGGGCCCACAGATACGCAGTATTTT
CASGGGPTDTQYF
>TRBJ1-5|.|.|TRBV5-1
TGCGCCAGCAGCTTTCAGGGGCGCGGTCAGCCCCAGCATTTT
CASSFQGRGQPQHF
>TRBJ2-3|TRBD2|.|TRBV5-1
TGCGCCAGCAGCTTAGCGGGGGTGGGGACAGATACGCAGTATTTT
CASSLAGVGTDTQYF
>TRBJ2-3|TRBD1|.|TRBV2
TGTGCCAGCAGCCAGGACAGGGGGCGAGGCGCAGATACGCAGTATTTT
CASSQDRGRGADTQYF
>TRBJ2-3|.|.|TRBV7-2
TGTGCCAGCAGCTCGACAGGATTTACAGATACGCAGTATTTT
CASSSTGFTDTQYF
>TRBJ2-1|TRBD2|.|TRBV5-1
TGCGCCAGCAGCGAGGGACTAGCGGGGGGCTTCTCCTACAATGAGCAGTTCTTC
CASSEGLAGGFSYNEQFF
>TRBJ1-2|TRBD1|.|TRBV11-2
TGTGCCAGCAGCTACGACAGGGGTGGCTATGGCTACACCTTC
CASSYDRGGYGYTF
>TRBJ1-6|.|.|TRBV25-1
TGTGCCAGCAGTGCCGCTAAAAGTTCACCCCTCCACTTT
CASSAAKSSPLHF
>TRBJ2-5|.|.|TRBV24-1
TGTGCCACCAGTGATTCGGGCGGGGCCCAAGAGACCCAGTACTTC
CATSDSGGAQETQYF
>TRBJ2-5|TRBD1|.|TRBV7-2
TGTGCCAGCAGCATATCAGGGGGCTCGGAGACCCAGTACTTC
CASSISGGSETQYF
>TRBJ1-4|TRBD1|.|TRBV18
TGTGCCAGTTCACTTGGGACAGGGCCCAATGAAAAACTGTTTTTT
CASSLGTGPNEKLFF
>TRBJ2-1|TRBD2|.|TRBV27
TGTGCCAGCAGCTCCAGCCGTCTTTTAACGCCTGTAGCGGGGGACTACAATGAGCAGTTCTTC
CASSSSRLLTPVAGDYNEQFF
>TRBJ2-2|TRBD2|.|TRBV12-5
TGTGCTAGTGGTCCCGGGACTACCAACACCGGGGAGCTGTTTTTT
CASGPGTTNTGELFF
>TRBJ1-4|.|.|TRBV6-5
TGTGCCAGCAGTCAGGACAGTTCAACTAATGAAAAACTGTTTTTT
CASSQDSSTNEKLFF
>TRBJ2-4|TRBD1|once|TRBV3-1/TRBV3-2
TGTGCCAGCAGCCAAGAGGACAGGGGGAACATTCAGTACTTC
CASSQEDRGNIQYF
>TRBJ2-3|.|.|TRBV7-9
TGTGCCAGCAGCTTAGCTTTAGCCACAGATACGCAGTATTTT
CASSLALATDTQYF
>TRBJ2-7|TRBD1|.|TRBV12-3/TRBV12-4
TGTGCCAGCAGTTTGGGACAGCTCTACGAGCAGTACTTC
CASSLGQLYEQYF
>TRBJ2-5|TRBD2|.|TRBV20-1
TGCAGTGCCAGTGTAGCGGGGGGGGGAGAGACCCAGTACTTC
CSASVAGGGETQYF
>TRBJ1-5|.|.|TRBV6-1
TGTGCCAGCAGTGAACATGGCACAGCCCGAGGCAATCAGCCCCAGCATTTT
CASSEHGTARGNQPQHF
>TRBJ1-2|.|once|TRBV10-3
TGTGCCATCAGTGAAACAGGGCGGTCTAACTATGGCTACACCTTC
CAISETGRSNYGYTF
>TRBJ2-5|TRBD1|.|TRBV2
TGTGCCAGCGATCGACAGGGGGCCCAAGAGACCCAGTACTTC
CASDRQGAQETQYF
>TRBJ1-4|TRBD1|.|TRBV6-6
TGTGCCAGCAGTGTGGGACAGTTCGCAACTAATGAAAAACTGTTTTTT
CASSVGQFATNEKLFF
>TRBJ2-1|TRBD2|.|TRBV4-3
TGCGCCAGCAGCCTGGTAGCGGGGGCGTCTCCGTACAATGAGCAGTTCTTC
CASSLVAGASPYNEQFF